This TCR beta chain was recorded in a study of cytomegalovirus exposure and HLA in healthy donors. Sequencing used immunoSEQ multiplex PCR; TCRdb keeps in-frame clones, though not all of them. Found here are under 250,000 clones, about 81% of them singletons; the top ten hold less than 1.5%. This CDR3 has 18 amino acids. Germline loops: CDR1 SEHNR, CDR2 FQNEAQ (reference sequence). Trimming took off 8 bases at V and 5 bases at J, with 30 bases between the two ends. The sample was PBMCs. The chain joins TRBV7-9 to TRBJ1-1; TRBD1 is a possible D gene (5 bases). This TCR came from a woman aged 30 to 39 in good health and CMV-seronegative. The CDR3 bases are TGTGCCAGCCGCACCAGCTTAGTCTATGAACTCGGGGGTACTGAAGCTTTCTTT. Amino acid sequence: CASRTSLVYELGGTEAFF.